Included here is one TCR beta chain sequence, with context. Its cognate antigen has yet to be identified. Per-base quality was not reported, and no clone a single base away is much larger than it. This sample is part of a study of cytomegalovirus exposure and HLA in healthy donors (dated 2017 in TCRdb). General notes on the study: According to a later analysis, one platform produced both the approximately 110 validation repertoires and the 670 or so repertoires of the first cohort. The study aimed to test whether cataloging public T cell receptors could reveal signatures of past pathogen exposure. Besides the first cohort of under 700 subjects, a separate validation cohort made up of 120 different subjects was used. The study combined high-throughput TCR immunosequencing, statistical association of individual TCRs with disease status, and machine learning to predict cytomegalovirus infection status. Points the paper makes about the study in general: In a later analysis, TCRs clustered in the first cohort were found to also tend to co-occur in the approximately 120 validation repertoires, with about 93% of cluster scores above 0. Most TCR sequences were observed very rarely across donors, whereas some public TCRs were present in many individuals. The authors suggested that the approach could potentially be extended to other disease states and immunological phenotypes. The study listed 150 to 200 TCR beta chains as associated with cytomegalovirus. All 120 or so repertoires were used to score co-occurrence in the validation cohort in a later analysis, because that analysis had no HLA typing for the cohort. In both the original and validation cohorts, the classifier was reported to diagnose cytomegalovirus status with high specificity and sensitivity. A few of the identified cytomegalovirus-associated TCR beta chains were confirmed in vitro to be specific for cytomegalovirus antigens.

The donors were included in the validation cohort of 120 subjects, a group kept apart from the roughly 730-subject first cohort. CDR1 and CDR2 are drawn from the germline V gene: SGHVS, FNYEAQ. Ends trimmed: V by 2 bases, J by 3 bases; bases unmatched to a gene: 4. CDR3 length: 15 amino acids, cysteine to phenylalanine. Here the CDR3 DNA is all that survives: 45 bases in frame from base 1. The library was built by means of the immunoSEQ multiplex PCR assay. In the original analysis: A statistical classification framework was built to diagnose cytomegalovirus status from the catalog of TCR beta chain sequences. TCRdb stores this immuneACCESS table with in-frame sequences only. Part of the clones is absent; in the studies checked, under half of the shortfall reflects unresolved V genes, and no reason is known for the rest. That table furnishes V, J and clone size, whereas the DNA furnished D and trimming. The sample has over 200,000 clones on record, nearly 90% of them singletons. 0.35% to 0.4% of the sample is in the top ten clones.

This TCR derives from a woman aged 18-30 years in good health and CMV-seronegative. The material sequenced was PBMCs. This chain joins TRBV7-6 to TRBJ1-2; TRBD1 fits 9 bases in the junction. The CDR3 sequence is CASSLLQGADYGYTF. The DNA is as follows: TGTGCCAGCAGCTTACTACAGGGGGCGGACTATGGCTACACCTTC.